This T cell receptor beta chain stems from a study of post-analysis software for immune sequencing data. Study as a whole: Included among the disease courses, which were recorded for the cohort, were relapsing-remitting, secondary progressive and progressive-relapsing multiple sclerosis.

Unique molecular identifiers tagged the TCR beta cDNA libraries. The source material, about 0.95 to 10 million T cells, gave rise to roughly 0.5 million cDNA molecules. TCRdb reprocessed the PCR reads with MiXCR, giving one entry per CDR3 protein. The repertoire consists of about 820,000 distinct CDR3 sequences, with about 50% occurring once and the leading ten covering 4.6%. On this clonotype: The target antigen is unknown.

Germline V gene lookup returns CDR1 SGHVT and CDR2 SQSDAQ. CDR3 size: 19 residues. Study observations and caveats: Strong same-batch co-clustering of samples appeared with F measure clustering. Five or six TRBV segments were significantly more frequent in patients than in controls. TRBV5-6, TRBV5-1 and TRBV20-1 were among these segments. People with multiple sclerosis had a significantly lower normalized Chao1 diversity than controls did.

The clonotype comes from a girl aged 5-17 years with multiple sclerosis. The chain links TRBV7-4 to TRBJ2-4, with 8 bases fitting TRBD2. The end of the DNA aligns better with TRBJ2-7, so the J call may be wrong. The source material was blood. CDR3 DNA sequence: TGTGCCAGCAGCTTAGGCCGGCTAGCGGGCAATTACCTAGCCTACGAGCAGTACTTC. Protein sequence: CASSLGRLAGNYLAYEQYF.